This T cell receptor beta chain is from a study of cytomegalovirus exposure and HLA in healthy donors. With 1 base clipped from V and 9 bases from J, the junction kept 6 bases outside the gene matches. CDR1 and CDR2 (germline): SGHDT, YYEEEE. This CDR3 comprises 15 residues. 60 Vbeta and 13 Jbeta primers were used in PCR. Produced via immunoSEQ multiplex PCR; TCRdb's table is partial and in-frame only. The repertoire holds 100,000 to 120,000 clones, with approximately 80% as singletons. The genes are TRBV5-6 and TRBJ2-1, with 11 bases aligning to TRBD2. The sequence was obtained from a man aged 25-40 years in good health and CMV-seropositive. The sequencing sample was made of PBMCs. The CDR3 DNA follows: TGTGCCAGCAGCTTGTTAGCGGGGGGGCAGCGTGAGCAGTTCTTC. Its translation is CASSLLAGGQREQFF.